The 30 T cell receptor beta chains below all came from one sample that was sequenced in a study of T cells in localized non-small cell lung cancer. Sequenced by immunoSEQ multiplex PCR; TCRdb stores in-frame clones only, minus some. The sample holds 2,100 or so clones, 15% to 20% seen once. The sequencing here drew on normal lung tissue next to the tumor, taken before any cancer treatment. Source of these receptors: a male donor aged 60 or over with stage I non-small cell lung cancer.

By share, this clone counts as large. The rearrangement uses TRBV9 and TRBJ2-5; 13 bases line up with TRBD2. The length of the CDR3 is 16 residues. V lost 6 bases and J lost 4; bases outside the gene matches: 9. Germline-derived CDR1 and CDR2 are SGDLS and YYNGEE. The DNA of the CDR3 is TGTGCCAGCATGGACCTAGGACTAGCGGGGGCAGAGACCCAGTACTTC. This gives the protein CASMDLGLAGAETQYF.

The V call is TRBV5-1, the J call TRBJ1-1; weak D call: TRBD1 (5 bases). CDR1 SGHRS and CDR2 YFSETQ come from the germline V gene. The CDR3 runs to 14 residues. Trimming shortened V by 1 base and J by 7 bases, and 14 bases separated the two germline ends. The CDR3: CASSLSAGRSEAFF. CDR3 DNA: TGCGCCAGCAGCTTGTCGGCAGGGCGGAGTGAAGCTTTCTTT. The full variable domain, in which reference TRBV5-1 and TRBJ1-1 provide the parts outside the CDR3, is KAGVTQTPRYLIKTRGQQVTLSCSPISGHRSVSWYQQTPGQGLQFLFEYFSETQRNKGNFPGRFSGRQFSNSRSEMNVSTLELGDSALYLCASSLSAGRSEAFFGQGTRLTVV.

J is TRBJ2-1 and V is TRBV6-8; 7 nucleotides agree with TRBD2. This CDR3 is built from 14 residues. The V gene's germline CDR1 is MNHGY and CDR2 SAAAGT. V shed 8 bases and J 5 bases; nucleotides not matched to a gene: 9. The CDR3: CASSRLADNNEQFF. The DNA for the CDR3 is TGTGCCAGCTCTCGGCTAGCGGACAACAATGAGCAGTTCTTC.

The chain carries TRBV18 and TRBJ2-5; possibly TRBD1 or TRBD2 for D (6 bases each). The ends were cut back, 1 base at V and 5 bases at J, with 11 bases in the middle. In germline, CDR1 is KGHSH, CDR2 LQKENI. This CDR3 comprises 14 residues. The CDR3 sequence: CASSPLRGGETQYF. Here the CDR3 DNA reads TGTGCCAGCTCACCACTGCGAGGGGGGGAGACCCAGTACTTC.

The chain employs TRBV18 and TRBJ1-6; 7 nucleotides match TRBD1. V trimming: 4 bases; J trimming: 5 bases; junction bases outside the gene matches: 2. CDR1 is KGHSH, CDR2 LQKENI, per germline. This CDR3 contains 14 residues. The chain's CDR3 is CASSQDRNNSPLHF. The CDR3 DNA is TGTGCCAGCTCACAGGACAGGAATAATTCACCCCTCCACTTT.

There are a few counts of this clone. This sequence joins TRBV5-1 and TRBJ2-3; D gene ambiguous. The CDR3 is 15 residues long. Germline V lookup: CDR1 SGHRS, CDR2 YFSETQ. Trimming stripped 5 bases from V and 0 bases from J, with 13 bases between. The CDR3: CASRRRAESTDTQYF. The CDR3 DNA is TGCGCCAGCAGACGTAGAGCTGAGAGCACAGATACGCAGTATTTT.

This clone was picked up a small number of times. The chain couples TRBV11-3 to TRBJ2-7; D is uncertain. Between the trimmed V and J ends, which lost 4 bases and 6 bases, there was a span of 16 bases. The CDR3 loop spans 14 amino acids. CDR1 and CDR2 from the germline V gene are SGHNT and YENEEA. The CDR3 is CASSSWGTAFEQYF. In DNA, the CDR3 is TGTGCCAGCAGCTCGTGGGGTACGGCCTTCGAGCAGTACTTC.

Many counts were recorded for this clone. The V gene is TRBV11-3, the J gene TRBJ1-5, with 7 bases identical to TRBD1. The CDR3 consists of 16 residues. The germline gives CDR1 SGHNT, CDR2 YENEEA. Unmatched junction bases numbered 11, after V lost 3 bases and J lost 6 bases. The CDR3 protein is CASSLGGGGEFQPQHF. CDR3 DNA: TGTGCCAGCAGCTTGGGGGGAGGGGGCGAGTTTCAGCCCCAGCATTTT.

The V call is TRBV10-2, the J call TRBJ2-7; D not certain. Germline CDR1 is WSHSY and CDR2 is SAAADI. V lost 3 bases and J lost 7, with 16 bases in between. The CDR3 has 14 amino acids. The CDR3 coding sequence is TGCGCCAGCAGTGAAATTGGGCAGACGAGGGAGCAGTACTTC. Translating it yields CASSEIGQTREQYF.

The table lists this clone with a few counts. The DNA of the CDR3 is TGCGCCAGCAGCTGGGGGGACAGGGATGGCCAGCCCCAGCATTTT. Translation gives CASSWGDRDGQPQHF. The chain couples TRBV5-1 to TRBJ1-5; 9 positions agree with TRBD1. The CDR3 runs 15 residues. Losses at the gene ends were 3 bases for V and 7 bases for J; bases not matched to a gene: 8. In germline, CDR1 is SGHRS, CDR2 YFSETQ.

The CDR3 reads CASSYYRGANQPQHF. The CDR3 nucleotides are TGTGCCAGCAGTTACTATCGGGGGGCCAATCAGCCCCAGCATTTT. This sequence joins TRBV6-8 and TRBJ1-5, with D possibly matching TRBD1 (6 bases). V was trimmed by 1 base and J by 3 bases, leaving 10 bases between them. The CDR3 spans 15 residues. Germline CDR1 is MNHGY and CDR2 is SAAAGT.

This clone is classed as medium-sized. The rearrangement joins TRBV11-3 to TRBJ2-7; TRBD2 agrees at 12 bases. V trimming: 5 bases; J trimming: 6 bases; junction bases outside the gene matches: 8. This CDR3 has 15 amino acids. CDR1 SGHNT and CDR2 YENEEA come from the germline V gene. CDR3 DNA: TGTGCCAGCAGCCGATCTAGCGGGGGGGCTGCCGAGCAGTACTTC. It codes for CASSRSSGGAAEQYF.

The V call is TRBV25-1, the J call TRBJ1-1; 8 bases align to TRBD1. The trim removed 0 bases at V and 8 bases at J, leaving 5 bases unmatched. Germline CDR1 and CDR2: MGHDK and SYGVNS. This CDR3 has 14 residues. CDR3 sequence (DNA): TGTGCCAGCAGTGAATACCTGGACAGGGCGGAAGCTTTCTTT. This translates into CASSEYLDRAEAFF.

The CDR3 reads CASSPLPPRSGSGTTDTQYF. DNA of the CDR3: TGTGCCAGCTCACCACTCCCCCCCCGCTCCGGTAGCGGAACCACAGATACGCAGTATTTT. The gene calls are TRBV18 and TRBJ2-3; possible D gene TRBD2, 6 bases. The CDR3 extends over 20 amino acids. Per the germline V gene, CDR1 is KGHSH and CDR2 is LQKENI. Trimming removed 1 base from V and 2 bases from J, with 25 bases in between.

A few counts support this clone. This chain uses TRBV9 with TRBJ1-5, with D uncertain. CDR1 is SGDLS and CDR2 is YYNGEE in the germline V gene. Trimming stripped 5 bases from V and 4 bases from J, with 16 bases between. CDR3 size: 15 residues. The CDR3 spells CASSERRSANQPQHF. For the CDR3, the DNA is TGTGCCAGCAGTGAACGTCGGTCCGCAAATCAGCCCCAGCATTTT.

The sample holds a few counts of this clone. The V and J genes are TRBV9 and TRBJ2-3; 8 bases are a match to TRBD1. V trimming: 7 bases; J trimming: 5 bases; junction bases outside the gene matches: 3. This CDR3 contains 12 residues. Germline V gene lookup returns CDR1 SGDLS and CDR2 YYNGEE. The CDR3 DNA is TGTGCCAGCTCGGGACAGGAAGATACGCAGTATTTT. Translation: CASSGQEDTQYF.

This clone occurred a few times. The rearrangement links TRBV11-3 to TRBJ2-2, with 10 positions matching TRBD2. The CDR3 totals 18 residues. The V segment lost 1 base and the J segment 1 base; nucleotides outside the gene matches: 6. Germline CDR1 and CDR2: SGHNT and YENEEA. Written as DNA, the CDR3 is TGTGCCAGCAGCTTAGTACTAGCGGGGCCTCTGAACACCGGGGAGCTGTTTTTT. This translates into CASSLVLAGPLNTGELFF.

This clone is classed as large. The rearrangement uses TRBV6-8 and TRBJ1-5, with D maybe TRBD1 (6 bases). This CDR3 is 16 amino acids long. Trimming pared 5 bases from V and 1 base from J, leaving 15 bases between. Germline V gives CDR1 MNHGY, CDR2 SAAAGT. The CDR3 DNA reads as TGTGCCAGCAGTAGGGGGGAGGGACCCAGCAATCAGCCCCAGCATTTT. Translating it yields CASSRGEGPSNQPQHF.

This clone showed up just a few times. At one of its ends the junction is not consistent with the germline gene, which may arise from a read error. The CDR3 loop reads CAISTGSKGQETQYF. In DNA, the CDR3 is TGTGCCATCAGTACAGGGTCGAAGGGGCAAGAGACCCAGTACTTC. The chain couples TRBV6-8 to TRBJ2-5; a weak D match, TRBD1 (6 bases). Germline assignment: CDR1 MNHGY and CDR2 SAAAGT. CDR3 size: 15 residues.

This clone is medium-sized. J is TRBJ2-7 and V is TRBV6-8, with 14 bases lining up with TRBD2. The germline gives CDR1 MNHGY, CDR2 SAAAGT. The length of the CDR3 is 14 residues. After removal of 5 bases from V and 9 bases from J, the junction contained 6 bases not matched to a gene. The CDR3 loop is CASSDGTSGSVQYF. The CDR3 nucleotides read TGTGCCAGCAGTGACGGGACTAGCGGGAGTGTGCAGTACTTC.

The V and J genes are TRBV11-3 and TRBJ2-2; 10 bases are shared with TRBD1. CDR1 is SGHNT and CDR2 is YENEEA in the germline V gene. Trimming took 5 bases from V and 5 from J; bases not matched to a gene: 5. This CDR3 region has 15 residues. The CDR3 loop is CASSLRTGGTGELFF. DNA for the CDR3: TGTGCCAGCAGCCTTAGGACAGGGGGAACCGGGGAGCTGTTTTTT.

This chain joins TRBV11-3 and TRBJ1-2; perhaps TRBD1 as D (6 bases). Germline V gene lookup returns CDR1 SGHNT and CDR2 YENEEA. V lost 5 bases and J lost 0, with 13 bases in between. The CDR3 consists of 15 residues. The CDR3 region is CASSGRGDTNYGYTF. CDR3 nucleotides: TGTGCCAGCAGCGGGAGAGGGGACACTAACTATGGCTACACCTTC.

By share, this clone counts as medium-sized (0.01 to 0.1%). The V gene is TRBV9, the J gene TRBJ2-5; the D gene is possibly TRBD1 (5 bases). V gave up 0 bases and J gave up 0 bases, with 9 bases separating them. Germline V gene lookup returns CDR1 SGDLS and CDR2 YYNGEE. This CDR3 region has 15 residues. The CDR3 reads CASSVGAGYQETQYF. The CDR3 DNA sequence: TGTGCCAGCAGCGTAGGTGCAGGGTACCAAGAGACCCAGTACTTC.

This clone has more than one count but fewer than ten. This rearrangement joins TRBV9 to TRBJ2-1; D unresolved. The CDR3 contains 15 residues. CDR1 is SGDLS, CDR2 YYNGEE, per germline. Trimming removed 2 bases at V and 5 bases at J, with 14 bases between. CDR3 DNA sequence: TGTGCCAGCAGCGTCGGTGTCGTGCTAGACAATGAGCAGTTCTTC. Translating gives CASSVGVVLDNEQFF.

By proportion, this clone is medium-sized. V is TRBV6-8 and J is TRBJ1-2, with a possible D match to TRBD1 (6 bases). Germline CDR1 and CDR2: MNHGY and SAAAGT. V lost 6 bases and J 1 base, leaving 12 bases between the germline ends. The CDR3 runs to 14 residues. In DNA form, the CDR3 reads TGTGCCAGCAGGGAACAGGGCCTTAACTATGGCTACACCTTC. Amino acid sequence: CASREQGLNYGYTF.

This rearrangement joins TRBV11-3 to TRBJ1-2, with TRBD1 identical over 7 bases. Germline V gene data show CDR1 as SGHNT and CDR2 as YENEEA. This CDR3 region has 16 residues. Trimming took 6 bases from V and 5 from J; bases not matched to a gene: 15. CDR3 coding DNA: TGTGCCAGCAGGCCCCTAGAAGGACAGGTATTTTATGGCTACACCTTC. Translation gives CASRPLEGQVFYGYTF.

By sample fraction, this clone is medium-sized. V gene TRBV11-3 combines with J gene TRBJ1-2; D ambiguous. The germline CDR1 and CDR2 sequences are SGHNT and YENEEA. This CDR3 is built from 15 residues. V was clipped by 1 base and J by 7 bases, with 16 bases between them. The CDR3: CASSLGASGSFGYTF. The CDR3 nucleotides are TGTGCCAGCAGCTTAGGGGCTAGCGGGAGTTTTGGCTACACCTTC.

CDR3 amino acids: CASSYGDRAYEQYF. CDR3 DNA: TGTGCCAGCAGTTACGGGGACAGGGCGTACGAGCAGTACTTC. The rearrangement joins TRBV6-8 to TRBJ2-7; 9 bases map to TRBD1. Looked up from germline, CDR1 is MNHGY and CDR2 is SAAAGT. The trim removed 2 bases at V and 4 bases at J, leaving 3 bases unmatched. The CDR3 runs 14 residues.

Here the CDR3 reads CAINLGPNYEQYF. CDR3 coding DNA: TGTGCCATCAATCTGGGGCCGAATTACGAGCAGTACTTC. This chain joins TRBV6-8 and TRBJ2-7, with D possibly being TRBD1 (5 bases). The CDR3 runs to 13 residues. The germline V gene has CDR1 MNHGY and CDR2 SAAAGT. Trimming stripped 10 bases from V and 4 bases from J, with 17 bases between.

This chain links TRBV5-1 with TRBJ2-7; D is perhaps TRBD2 (6 bases). V was clipped by 0 bases and J by 2 bases, with 12 bases between them. The CDR3 is made up of 15 amino acids. Germline lookup yields CDR1 SGHRS and CDR2 YFSETQ. This chain's CDR3 is CASSLGLTGAYEQYF. In nucleotides, the CDR3 is TGCGCCAGCAGCTTGGGACTCACGGGGGCCTACGAGCAGTACTTC.